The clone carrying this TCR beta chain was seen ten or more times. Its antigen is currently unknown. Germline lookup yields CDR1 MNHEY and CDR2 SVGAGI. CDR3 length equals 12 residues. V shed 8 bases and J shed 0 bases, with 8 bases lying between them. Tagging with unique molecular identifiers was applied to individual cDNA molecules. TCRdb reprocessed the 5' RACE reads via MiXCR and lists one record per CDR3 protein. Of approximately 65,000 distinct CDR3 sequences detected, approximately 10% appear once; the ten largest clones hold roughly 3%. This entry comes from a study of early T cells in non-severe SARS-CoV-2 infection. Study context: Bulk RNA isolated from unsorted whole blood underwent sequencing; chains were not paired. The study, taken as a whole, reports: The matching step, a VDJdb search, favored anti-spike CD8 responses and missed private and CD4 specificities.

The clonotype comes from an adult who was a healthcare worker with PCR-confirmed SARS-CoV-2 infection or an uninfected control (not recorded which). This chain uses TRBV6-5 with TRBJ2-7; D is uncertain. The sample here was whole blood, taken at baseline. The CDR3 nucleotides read TGTGCCAGCGCCGAGTTCTCCTACGAGCAGTACTTC. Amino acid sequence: CASAEFSYEQYF.